This T cell receptor beta chain was recorded in a study of blood T cell repertoires in COVID-19. Deletions cut 2 bases from V and 0 bases from J, with 7 bases between. The germline V gene has CDR1 GTSNPN and CDR2 SVGIG (reference sequence). The CDR3 extends over 13 amino acids. The protocol was immunoSEQ multiplex PCR, while the TCRdb copy is restricted to in-frame clones and leaves out a portion. Of around 250,000 clones listed, under 90% are singletons. The receptor's source is a woman in her forties who had recovered from COVID-19. What was sequenced was peripheral blood. The V and J genes are TRBV30 and TRBJ1-1, with a tentative D call TRBD1 (6 bases). Here the CDR3 reads CAWSRDMNTEAFF. Written as DNA, the CDR3 is TGTGCCTGGAGTAGGGACATGAACACTGAAGCTTTCTTT.